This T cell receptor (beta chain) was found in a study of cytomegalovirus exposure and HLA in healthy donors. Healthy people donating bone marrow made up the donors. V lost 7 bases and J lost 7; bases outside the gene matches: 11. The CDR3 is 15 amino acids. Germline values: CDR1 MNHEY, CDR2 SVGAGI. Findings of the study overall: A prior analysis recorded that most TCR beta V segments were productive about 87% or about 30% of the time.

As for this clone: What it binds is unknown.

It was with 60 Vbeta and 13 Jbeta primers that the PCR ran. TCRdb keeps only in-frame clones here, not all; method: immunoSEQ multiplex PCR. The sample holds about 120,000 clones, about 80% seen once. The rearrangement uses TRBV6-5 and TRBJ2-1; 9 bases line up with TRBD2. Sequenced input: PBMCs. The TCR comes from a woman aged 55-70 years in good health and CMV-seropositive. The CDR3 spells CASTLVAGVRNEQFF. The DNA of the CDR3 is TGTGCCAGCACGTTAGTAGCGGGAGTGCGGAATGAGCAGTTCTTC.